This TCR beta chain is from a study of identical twins. TCRdb recomputed calls from the 5' RACE reads with MiXCR, one row per CDR3 protein. The data hold about 520,000 distinct CDR3 sequences, with roughly 21% observed a single time. Germline CDR1 is SGHTA and CDR2 is FQGNSA. The CDR3 extends over 15 amino acids. V lost 7 bases, J lost 4 bases, and 19 bases lay in between. The same specimen was also included in a second study, on T cells expressing NK-cell markers.

Material for sequencing was CD4+ T cells sorted from blood. The TCR sequence derives from a woman aged 18-29 years in good health. The chain joins TRBV7-2 to TRBJ1-2, with D maybe TRBD1 (6 bases). CDR3 protein: CASILNDRKTYGYTF. The CDR3 region has the DNA TGTGCCAGCATCCTTAACGACAGGAAAACCTATGGCTACACCTTC.